This T cell receptor (beta chain) was documented in a study of control samples from healthy donors and cancer patients. Libraries were prepared by immunoSEQ multiplex PCR; TCRdb keeps only in-frame clonotypes and omits some of them. The sample contains 55,000 to 70,000 clones, around 87% of which appear only once. Germline loops: CDR1 KGHSH, CDR2 LQKENI. The CDR3 spans 15 residues. Sequencing used PBMCs. V and J are TRBV18 and TRBJ1-5, with TRBD1 identical over 7 bases. This clonotype originated in a man aged 60 to 69 with colorectal cancer. CDR3 in amino acids: CGGINRDSKNQPQHF. For the CDR3, the DNA is TGTGGGGGGATTAACCGGGACAGTAAAAATCAGCCCCAGCATTTT. The full variable domain, rest sourced from reference TRBV18 and TRBJ1-5, is NAGVMQNPRHLVRRRGQEARLRCSPMKGHSHVYWYRQLPEEGLKFMVYLQKENIIDESGMPKERFSAEFPKEGPSILRIQQVVRGDSAAYFCGGINRDSKNQPQHFGDGTRLSIL.